Following are 18 T cell receptor beta chains from one sample sequenced in a study of T cell repertoires in cytomegalovirus infection. These TCRs' antigens remain unknown. TCRdb reprocessed the reads via MiXCR and lists one record per CDR3 protein. This sample has hundreds of thousands of distinct CDR3 sequences, with 30% to 40% found just once. The input for sequencing was cultured CD8+ T cells from PBMCs, taken from culture after CMV antigen stimulation. Receptors originate from a human donor in good health (CMV status not recorded). Some clones in this sample may be carry-over from other donors' samples.

This clonotype occurred a few times. The rearrangement uses TRBV28 and TRBJ2-1; 7 nucleotides agree with TRBD2. The CDR3 spans 15 residues. Germline values: CDR1 MDHEN, CDR2 SYDVKM. V gave up 4 bases and J gave up 0 bases; unmatched junction bases: 3. CDR3 in amino acids: CASSWEGSSYNEQFF. The CDR3 DNA sequence: TGTGCCAGCAGTTGGGAGGGGAGCTCCTACAATGAGCAGTTCTTC. Using reference TRBV28 and TRBJ2-1 for the parts outside the CDR3, the full variable domain is DVKVTQSSRYLVKRTGEKVFLECVQDMDHENMFWYRQDPGLGLRLIYFSYDVKMKEKGDIPEGYSVSREKKERFSLILESASTNQTSMYLCASSWEGSSYNEQFFGPGTRLTVL.

This chain uses TRBV6-8 with TRBJ2-3; D perhaps matches TRBD2 (5 bases). From germline, CDR1 is MNHGY and CDR2 SAAAGT. Deletions cut 3 bases from V and 2 bases from J, with 9 bases between. The CDR3 has 14 residues. The CDR3 is CASSYGLNTDTQYF. DNA for the CDR3: TGTGCCAGCAGTTATGGACTCAACACAGATACGCAGTATTTT.

On this clonotype: A much bigger clone sits one base away, suggesting this may be a read error. CDR3 sequence reads: CASSLIGIGFTQLEAFF. The CDR3 DNA is TGTGCCAGCAGCTTGATAGGGATCGGGTTCACTCAACTTGAAGCTTTCTTT. This rearrangement joins TRBV7-9 to TRBJ1-1; D is uncertain. Germline V gene lookup returns CDR1 SEHNR and CDR2 FQNEAQ (reference sequence). The V end lost 3 bases, the J end lost 7 bases, and 24 bases lay between the germline ends. The CDR3 totals 17 residues.

This chain links TRBV7-6 with TRBJ2-5; 9 bases agree with TRBD2. This CDR3 is built from 16 residues. Germline V gene lookup returns CDR1 SGHVS and CDR2 FNYEAQ. The V gene end was trimmed by 4 bases and the J gene end by 3 bases; junction bases not matched to a gene: 9. CDR3 bases: TGTGCCAGCAGCTCTGCGGGGGGGCCTAATGAAGAGACCCAGTACTTC. Translated, it gives CASSSAGGPNEETQYF. The full variable domain, completed using reference TRBV7-6 and TRBJ2-5, is GAGVSQSPRYKVTKRGQDVALRCDPISGHVSLYWYRQALGQGPEFLTYFNYEAQQDKSGLPNDRFSAERPEGSISTLTIQRTEQRDSAMYRCASSSAGGPNEETQYFGPGTRLLVL.

This sequence joins TRBV9 and TRBJ2-1, with 11 positions matching TRBD2. The CDR3 sequence is 17 residues long. Germline V CDR1 and CDR2: SGDLS, YYNGEE. Trimming removed 3 bases from V and 12 bases from J; junction bases left unmatched: 17. The CDR3 coding sequence is TGTGCCAGCAGCGCCCCAATTAGCGGGGGGGAGCGTTTTGTGCAGTTCTTC. Translating gives CASSAPISGGERFVQFF.

This clonotype showed up just a few times. This chain links TRBV12-3 or TRBV12-4 with TRBJ2-1; either TRBD1 or TRBD2 may supply D (5 bases each). The CDR3 is made up of 15 amino acids. Trimming took off 3 bases at V and 3 bases at J, with 12 bases between the two ends. CDR3 nucleotide sequence: TGTGCCAGCAGTTTGACGGGGCGACTCTACAATGAGCAGTTCTTC. Translation gives CASSLTGRLYNEQFF.

In its sample, this clonotype was seen a few times. The chain couples TRBV7-9 to TRBJ1-2; unclear D gene. Per germline, CDR1 SEHNR and CDR2 FQNEAQ (reference sequence). The CDR3 is made up of 11 amino acids. Trimming stripped 5 bases from V and 4 bases from J, with 5 bases between. In DNA form, the CDR3 reads TGTGCCAGCAGCGCCCTCTATGGCTACACCTTC. This gives the protein CASSALYGYTF.

The chain employs TRBV19 and TRBJ2-7; the match to TRBD1 covers 8 bases. The germline gives CDR1 LNHDA, CDR2 SQIVND (reference sequence). The trim removed 3 bases at V and 5 bases at J, leaving 9 bases unmatched. The CDR3 spans 15 residues. The CDR3 DNA sequence: TGTGCCAGTAGTATTGGCAGGGGGCGAGCGGACGAGCAGTACTTC. This sequence encodes CASSIGRGRADEQYF.

This sequence joins TRBV10-2 and TRBJ2-7; D may match TRBD1 or TRBD2 (5 bases each). The length of the CDR3 is 14 residues. V shed 6 bases and J shed 7 bases, with 19 bases lying between them. Germline V gene data show CDR1 as WSHSY and CDR2 as SAAADI. The CDR3 spells CASSVGPPEGEQYV. CDR3 nucleotide sequence: TGCGCCAGCAGCGTGGGACCGCCGGAAGGGGAGCAGTACGTC.

The chain joins TRBV13 to TRBJ2-3; D possibly corresponds to TRBD2 (6 bases). CDR3 length equals 16 residues. Germline values: CDR1 PRHDT, CDR2 FYEKMQ (reference sequence). V lost 5 bases and J lost 0, with 15 bases in between. The CDR3 DNA reads as TGTGCCAGCAGCCTCCGACTAGATACTAGCACAGATACGCAGTATTTT. Amino acids: CASSLRLDTSTDTQYF.

The chain is built from TRBV7-6 and TRBJ1-5; 10 nucleotides match TRBD1. J gave up 6 bases and V 8 bases, and 13 bases lay outside the gene matches. Germline-derived CDR1 and CDR2 are SGHVS and FNYEAQ. The CDR3 sequence is 16 residues long. CDR3 in amino acids: CASGGTGEEYTQPQHF. CDR3 in DNA: TGTGCCAGCGGAGGGACAGGGGAGGAGTACACTCAGCCCCAGCATTTT.

This clonotype was seen repeatedly, ten times or more. The V call is TRBV6-1, the J call TRBJ2-7, with a possible D match to TRBD2 (5 bases). The CDR3 runs to 12 residues. V was trimmed by 4 bases and J by 4 bases, leaving 8 bases between them. Looked up from germline, CDR1 is MNHNS and CDR2 is SASEGT. The CDR3 DNA is TGTGCCAGCAGTGGAGGGCCTTACGAGCAGTACGTC. It is translated as CASSGGPYEQYV.

The V and J genes are TRBV27 and TRBJ2-1; perhaps TRBD1 as D (6 bases). The CDR3 has 12 amino acids. V was cut by 6 bases and J by 13 bases, with 16 bases left in between. Germline values: CDR1 MNHEY, CDR2 SMNVEV (reference sequence). In DNA, the CDR3 is TGTGCCAGCAGCCAAGGGGGACCTACCCAGTTCTTC. Translated, it gives CASSQGGPTQFF.

This clonotype occurred once. The chain couples TRBV20-1 to TRBJ2-5; D might be TRBD1 or TRBD2, each matching 5 bases. Looked up from germline, CDR1 is DFQATT and CDR2 is SNEGSKA (reference sequence). The CDR3 is made up of 15 amino acids. The ends were cut back, 0 bases at V and 5 bases at J, with 16 bases in the middle. In nucleotides, the CDR3 is TGCAGTGCTAGAGACTCCGGGACCTCCCAGGAGACCCAGTACTTC. Translation gives CSARDSGTSQETQYF.

The chain employs TRBV2 and TRBJ2-1, with D possibly matching TRBD1 (7 bases). Trimming removed 5 bases at V and 4 bases at J, with 24 bases between. This CDR3 is built from 18 residues. The V gene's germline CDR1 is SNHLY and CDR2 FYNNEI. The CDR3 protein is CASSTPRTGPGGYNEQFF. CDR3 nucleotide sequence: TGTGCCAGCAGTACACCGAGGACAGGTCCCGGGGGTTACAATGAGCAGTTCTTC.

The chain employs TRBV9 and TRBJ1-1, with D unclear. CDR1 and CDR2 from the germline V gene are SGDLS and YYNGEE. V shed 4 bases and J shed 4 bases, with 17 bases lying between them. This CDR3 comprises 15 residues. The CDR3 DNA is TGTGCCAGCAGCCCGGAGGCCCTTCGGGGCACTGAAGCTTTCTTT. It yields the protein CASSPEALRGTEAFF.

This clonotype has just a few counts. The rearrangement links TRBV9 to TRBJ2-2; 9 bases match TRBD2. Trimming took 0 bases from V and 1 from J; bases not matched to a gene: 13. The CDR3 totals 20 residues. Per the germline V gene, CDR1 is SGDLS and CDR2 is YYNGEE. CDR3 amino acids: CASSVAPAGGLSQNTGELFF. DNA of the CDR3: TGTGCCAGCAGCGTAGCTCCAGCGGGGGGCCTATCCCAGAACACCGGGGAGCTGTTTTTT. Using reference TRBV9 and TRBJ2-2 for the parts outside the CDR3, the full variable domain is DSGVTQTPKHLITATGQRVTLRCSPRSGDLSVYWYQQSLDQGLQFLIQYYNGEERAKGNILERFSAQQFPDLHSELNLSSLELGDSALYFCASSVAPAGGLSQNTGELFFGEGSRLTVL.

This clonotype appeared a few times. The chain couples TRBV7-6 to TRBJ1-5; no clear D gene. Germline-derived CDR1 and CDR2 are SGHVS and FNYEAQ. The CDR3 covers 16 residues. V was clipped by 4 bases and J by 1 base, with 14 bases between them. This CDR3 is CASSSAEGPSNQPQHF. The CDR3 DNA is TGTGCCAGCAGCTCAGCGGAAGGTCCAAGCAATCAGCCCCAGCATTTT.